This entry lists 26 T cell receptor beta chains sequenced from one sample in a study of CD8 T cells in ankylosing spondylitis. Study findings and constraints: Characteristic, it appeared, of ankylosing spondylitis blood was a TCR beta motif of about eight highly homologous variants.

Antigens of these TCRs are unknown. One entry per CDR3 protein, called by TCRdb with MiXCR from the 5' RACE reads. The data hold 220,000 or so distinct CDR3 sequences, with approximately 20% observed a single time. Specimen: blood, either unsorted or a sorted T cell fraction (not recorded which). The source of these receptors is a male donor with ankylosing spondylitis.

This clonotype was seen repeatedly, ten times or more. CDR3 amino acids: CASSLTSGVRNEQFF. The DNA for the CDR3 is TGTGCCAGCAGCCTGACTAGCGGGGTTCGCAATGAGCAGTTCTTC. The chain joins TRBV12-3 or TRBV12-4 to TRBJ2-1; 11 nucleotides match TRBD2. The J segment lost 6 bases and the V segment lost 6 bases, leaving 7 bases of the junction unmatched. This CDR3 spans 15 amino acids.

This clonotype was picked up one time. The V and J genes are TRBV4-3 and TRBJ1-6; perhaps TRBD1 as D (5 bases). The CDR3 is made up of 16 amino acids. The germline gives CDR1 LGHNA, CDR2 YSLEER. V dropped 2 bases and J dropped 9 bases, with 17 bases sitting between them. The CDR3 protein is CASSQFRVQGGSPLHF. CDR3 DNA: TGCGCCAGCAGCCAATTTAGAGTCCAGGGAGGTTCACCCCTCCACTTT.

The chain couples TRBV5-1 to TRBJ2-7; D is possibly TRBD1 (6 bases). With 0 bases removed from V and 6 bases from J, the gap between germline ends came to 10 bases. This CDR3 has 13 residues. The germline V gene encodes CDR1 SGHRS and CDR2 YFSETQ. The CDR3 reads CASSLEGVGEQYF. CDR3 nucleotides: TGCGCCAGCAGCTTGGAGGGGGTTGGCGAGCAGTACTTC.

This clonotype was counted between two and nine times. The chain employs TRBV5-5 and TRBJ1-1; 9 bases fit TRBD1. Looked up from germline, CDR1 is SGHKS and CDR2 is YYEKEE (reference sequence). The CDR3 consists of 16 residues. With V trimmed by 3 bases and J by 3 bases, 9 bases remained unmatched. CDR3 coding DNA: TGTGCCAGCAGCTCTGGACAGGGGTTGGTCGACACTGAAGCTTTCTTT. It codes for CASSSGQGLVDTEAFF.

This clonotype was recorded at least ten times. The chain has TRBV12-3 or TRBV12-4 and TRBJ2-2; D unclear. Trimming left V 7 bases short and J 4 bases short, with 10 bases between. The CDR3 is made up of 13 amino acids. This chain's CDR3 is CASNPAPTGELFF. The CDR3 DNA follows: TGTGCCAGCAATCCGGCCCCCACCGGGGAGCTGTTTTTT.

The chain recombines TRBV24-1 with TRBJ2-5; D is undetermined. Looked up from germline, CDR1 is KGHDR and CDR2 is SFDVKD. Trimming left V 3 bases short and J 1 base short, with 8 bases between. The CDR3 is made up of 14 amino acids. For the CDR3, the DNA is TGTGCCACCAGTGATCCGCTGCTCCAAGAGACCCAGTACTTC. It encodes CATSDPLLQETQYF.

This clonotype was seen a handful of times. J is TRBJ2-3 and V is TRBV3-1; D perhaps matches TRBD1 (6 bases). V shed 9 bases and J shed 6 bases, with 13 bases lying between them. The CDR3 is 12 residues long. CDR1 is LGHDT, CDR2 YNNKEL, per germline (reference sequence). CDR3 residues: CASTGSLDTQYF. For the CDR3, the DNA is TGTGCCAGTACAGGGTCGCTGGATACGCAGTATTTT.

This chain connects TRBV4-1 to TRBJ1-2; maybe TRBD1 (5 bases). The CDR3 is made up of 16 amino acids. Trimming stripped 1 base from V and 0 bases from J, with 12 bases between. Per germline, CDR1 MGHRA and CDR2 YSYEKL. DNA of the CDR3: TGCGCCAGCAGCCAAGGACAGCAATTGACTAACTATGGCTACACCTTC. Translating gives CASSQGQQLTNYGYTF.

This clonotype was counted a few times. The chain combines TRBV5-1 with TRBJ2-3; 9 bases map to TRBD1. The V segment lost 3 bases and the J segment 0 bases; nucleotides outside the gene matches: 8. The CDR3 has 17 amino acids. Germline V gene sequence: CDR1 SGHRS, CDR2 YFSETQ. The CDR3 coding sequence is TGCGCCAGCAGCTCGGAAGGACAGGGGCCGAGCACAGATACGCAGTATTTT. Its protein is CASSSEGQGPSTDTQYF.

This clonotype has a handful of counts. The chain is built from TRBV12-3 or TRBV12-4 and TRBJ2-3; D tentatively fits TRBD1 or TRBD2 (6 bases each). The V gene lost 3 bases and the J gene lost 2 bases, with 12 bases spanning the gap. The CDR3 covers 15 residues. This CDR3 reads CASSLGAGHTDTQYF. CDR3 bases: TGTGCCAGCAGTTTGGGGGCGGGGCACACAGATACGCAGTATTTT.

This clonotype was seen only a few times. The CDR3 sequence: CSGHLGETGNEQFF. DNA of the CDR3: TGCAGTGGCCATTTGGGGGAGACGGGCAATGAGCAGTTCTTC. V and J are TRBV20-1 and TRBJ2-1; D is perhaps TRBD1 or TRBD2 (5 bases each). Germline CDR1 is DFQATT and CDR2 is SNEGSKA (reference sequence). With 7 bases removed from V and 6 bases from J, the gap between germline ends came to 19 bases. CDR3 length: 14 amino acids.

The chain has TRBV4-1 and TRBJ2-1, with TRBD2 matching over 9 bases. Germline lookup yields CDR1 MGHRA and CDR2 YSYEKL. This CDR3 is built from 16 residues. Losses at the gene ends were 4 bases for V and 5 bases for J; bases not matched to a gene: 9. The CDR3 sequence is CASSPWVVAGDNEQFF. The CDR3 DNA sequence: TGCGCCAGCAGCCCCTGGGTGGTAGCGGGAGACAATGAGCAGTTCTTC.

The rearrangement links TRBV6-4 to TRBJ2-2; tentative D call: TRBD2 (7 bases). Germline lookup yields CDR1 MRHNA and CDR2 SNTAGT. The CDR3 is 15 residues long. V was trimmed by 2 bases and J by 4 bases, leaving 11 bases between them. CDR3 coding DNA: TGTGCCAGCAGTGACGGGGGGGCCGGCACCGGGGAGCTGTTTTTT. This gives the protein CASSDGGAGTGELFF.

V is TRBV4-2 and J is TRBJ2-1; TRBD2 matches at 8 bases. The CDR3 has 15 residues. Germline V gene lookup returns CDR1 LGHNA and CDR2 YNFKEQ. Trimming took 4 bases from V and 8 from J; bases not matched to a gene: 10. This CDR3 reads CASSLKREPTDEQFF. CDR3 DNA sequence: TGTGCCAGCAGCCTTAAGCGGGAGCCAACCGATGAGCAGTTCTTC.

The genes are TRBV5-1 and TRBJ1-4; 8 bases map to TRBD1. The V and J ends lost 5 bases and 0 bases, in that order; junction bases with no gene match: 6. The CDR3 covers 16 residues. From germline, CDR1 is SGHRS and CDR2 YFSETQ. The CDR3 region has the DNA TGCGCCAGCAGATCCGGGACAGGACCAACTAATGAAAAACTGTTTTTT. Its translation is CASRSGTGPTNEKLFF.

This clonotype was picked up a small number of times. The chain combines TRBV6-5 with TRBJ1-1, with TRBD1 as a possible D gene (5 bases). The CDR3 has 13 residues. Trimming shortened V by 0 bases and J by 11 bases, and 13 bases separated the two germline ends. Germline CDR1 is MNHEY and CDR2 is SVGAGI. The CDR3 reads CASSYSTSRQAFF. CDR3 bases: TGTGCCAGCAGTTACTCAACATCCAGACAGGCTTTCTTT.

This chain connects TRBV27 to TRBJ2-6, with TRBD2 matching 7 bases. Trimming took 4 bases from V and 0 from J; bases not matched to a gene: 9. CDR3 size: 18 residues. CDR1 is MNHEY and CDR2 is SMNVEV in the germline V gene (reference sequence). The CDR3 DNA is TGTGCCAGCAGTTCCAGCGGGGCTTCGCTCTCTGGGGCCAACGTCCTGACTTTC. Protein product: CASSSSGASLSGANVLTF.

The chain combines TRBV12-3 or TRBV12-4 with TRBJ2-2; D unclear. Trimming removed 9 bases at V and 1 base at J, with 15 bases between. The CDR3 is made up of 15 amino acids. CDR3 nucleotide sequence: TGTGCCAGTTTATCACTCCAGGAGAACACCGGGGAGCTGTTTTTT. It encodes CASLSLQENTGELFF.

This sequence joins TRBV5-1 and TRBJ2-2, with 10 bases that match TRBD2. V lost 2 bases and J lost 4; bases outside the gene matches: 2. Germline CDR1 and CDR2: SGHRS and YFSETQ. This CDR3 is built from 15 residues. The CDR3 DNA reads TGCGCCAGCAGCTTTGGACTAGCGGTCACCGGGGAGCTGTTTTTT. Translation: CASSFGLAVTGELFF. Combining the CDR3 with reference TRBV5-1 and TRBJ2-2 gives the whole variable domain KAGVTQTPRYLIKTRGQQVTLSCSPISGHRSVSWYQQTPGQGLQFLFEYFSETQRNKGNFPGRFSGRQFSNSRSEMNVSTLELGDSALYLCASSFGLAVTGELFFGEGSRLTVL.

This clonotype was found many times. This chain joins TRBV29-1 and TRBJ1-1, with TRBD1 as a possible D gene (6 bases). Germline assignment: CDR1 SQVTM and CDR2 ANQGSEA. V dropped 2 bases and J dropped 0 bases, with 16 bases sitting between them. The CDR3 is 16 amino acids. The CDR3 region has the DNA TGCAGCGTTGAAAAGGGGGACGGGCTCATGAACACTGAAGCTTTCTTT. Protein: CSVEKGDGLMNTEAFF.

There are a few counts of this clonotype. V gene TRBV29-1 combines with J gene TRBJ1-5, with D maybe TRBD1 (6 bases). Trimming removed 7 bases from V and 3 bases from J, with 13 bases in between. CDR3 length: 13 amino acids. CDR1 and CDR2 from the germline V gene are SQVTM and ANQGSEA. CDR3 in amino acids: CSAGEGDNQPQHF. In nucleotides, the CDR3 is TGCAGCGCCGGGGAGGGGGACAATCAGCCCCAGCATTTT.

The V gene is TRBV12-3 or TRBV12-4, the J gene TRBJ2-1; D gene uncertain. Between the trimmed V and J ends, which lost 5 bases and 2 bases, there was a span of 7 bases. This CDR3 is 13 amino acids long. CDR3 nucleotide sequence: TGTGCCAGCAGTAGAATAACCTACAATGAGCAGTTCTTC. It translates to CASSRITYNEQFF.

This rearrangement joins TRBV12-3 or TRBV12-4 to TRBJ1-5, with D unclear. V shed 3 bases and J shed 3 bases, with 6 bases lying between them. The CDR3 totals 13 residues. The CDR3 protein is CASSFLVNQPQHF. CDR3 coding DNA: TGTGCCAGCAGTTTCTTGGTCAATCAGCCCCAGCATTTT.

This clonotype was seen more than once but under ten times. V and J are TRBV27 and TRBJ2-1; a weak D match, TRBD2 (7 bases). The CDR3 loop spans 15 amino acids. CDR1 is MNHEY and CDR2 is SMNVEV in the germline V gene (reference sequence). V lost 8 bases to trimming and J lost 7 bases, with 21 bases between them. CDR3 in amino acids: CASSTWAGAGNEQFF. The DNA for the CDR3 is TGTGCCAGCTCCACCTGGGCGGGGGCGGGGAATGAGCAGTTCTTC.

The V call is TRBV7-3, the J call TRBJ2-1; 7 nucleotides match TRBD2. J was trimmed by 6 bases and V by 2 bases; bases with no gene match: 7. CDR3 size: 15 residues. From germline, CDR1 is SGHTA and CDR2 FQGTGA. CDR3 residues: CASSLAGELTNEQFF. The CDR3 bases are TGTGCCAGCAGCTTAGCGGGAGAACTAACCAATGAGCAGTTCTTC.

This clonotype showed up just a few times. The chain has TRBV11-3 and TRBJ1-2, with a weak D call TRBD1 (6 bases). The germline gives CDR1 SGHNT, CDR2 YENEEA. This CDR3 has 17 amino acids. V was pared by 1 base and J by 3 bases, with 18 bases between. In nucleotides, the CDR3 is TGTGCCAGCAGCTTAGCTTGGGAGGCGACAGGAGACTATGGCTACACCTTC. Amino acids: CASSLAWEATGDYGYTF.